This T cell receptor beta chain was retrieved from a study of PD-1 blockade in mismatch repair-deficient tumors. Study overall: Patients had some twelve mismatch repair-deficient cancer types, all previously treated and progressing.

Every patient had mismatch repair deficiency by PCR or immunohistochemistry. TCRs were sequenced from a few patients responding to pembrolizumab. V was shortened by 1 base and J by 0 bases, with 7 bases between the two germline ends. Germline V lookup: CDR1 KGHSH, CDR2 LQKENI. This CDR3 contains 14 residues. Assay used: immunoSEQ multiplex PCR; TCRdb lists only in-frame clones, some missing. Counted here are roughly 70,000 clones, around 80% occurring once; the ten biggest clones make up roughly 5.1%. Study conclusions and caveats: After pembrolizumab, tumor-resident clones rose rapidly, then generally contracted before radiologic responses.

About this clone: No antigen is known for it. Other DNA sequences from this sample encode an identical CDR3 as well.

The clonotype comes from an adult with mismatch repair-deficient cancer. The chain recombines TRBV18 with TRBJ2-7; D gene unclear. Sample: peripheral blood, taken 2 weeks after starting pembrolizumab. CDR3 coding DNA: TGTGCCAGCTCACCACAGGCGAGCTCCTACGAGCAGTACTTC. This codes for CASSPQASSYEQYF.